The TCR beta chain under discussion was sequenced for a study of blood T cell repertoires in COVID-19. Study background: Samples came from the United States, Italy and Spain, spanning acute and convalescent COVID-19. In each case, the material was cDNA or gDNA derived from T cells, B-cell-depleted T cells, or PBMCs.

The CDR3 sequence is 15 residues long. The V end lost 2 bases, the J end lost 8 bases, and 15 bases lay between the germline ends. The V gene's germline CDR1 is SEHNR and CDR2 FQNEAQ (reference sequence). Per the authors' pipeline: Reference gene primer amplification gave nucleated cell count estimates. TCRdb's table, derived via immunoSEQ multiplex PCR, lists solely in-frame clones and lacks some. The V and J calls and clone size are taken from that table; D and trimming were inferred from the DNA. Among about 170,000 clones listed, 84% were seen once. The sample holds a few counts of this clone. Sequenced material: peripheral blood. This receptor was obtained from a man aged 35 to 55 who had recovered from COVID-19. The rearrangement uses TRBV7-9 and TRBJ1-4; D possibly corresponds to TRBD1 (5 bases). The CDR3 DNA is TGTGCCAGCAGCTTAAGTGGCGGGGGAGGCGAAAAACTGTTTTTT. Its protein is CASSLSGGGGEKLFF.